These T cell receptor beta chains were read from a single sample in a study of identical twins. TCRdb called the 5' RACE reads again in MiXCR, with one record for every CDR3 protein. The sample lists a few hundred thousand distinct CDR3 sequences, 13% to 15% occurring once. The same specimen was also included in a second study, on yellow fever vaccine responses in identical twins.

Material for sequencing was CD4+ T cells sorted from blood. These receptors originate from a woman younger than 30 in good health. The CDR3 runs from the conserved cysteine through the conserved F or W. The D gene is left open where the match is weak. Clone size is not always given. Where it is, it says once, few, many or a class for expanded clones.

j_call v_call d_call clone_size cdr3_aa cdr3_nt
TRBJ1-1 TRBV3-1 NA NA CASSQDLGALIRTEAFF TGTGCCAGCAGCCAAGACCTGGGGGCCCTTATCCGGACTGAAGCTTTCTTT
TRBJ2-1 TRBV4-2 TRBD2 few CASSQLTSALYNEQFF TGTGCCAGCAGCCAACTTACTAGCGCTCTGTACAATGAGCAGTTCTTC
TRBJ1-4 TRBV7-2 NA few CASSWRAATNEKLFF TGTGCCAGCAGCTGGCGGGCGGCAACTAATGAAAAACTGTTTTTT
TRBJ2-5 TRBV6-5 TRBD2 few CASSYNSGSSLETQYF TGTGCCAGCAGTTACAATAGCGGGAGCTCTTTGGAGACCCAGTACTTC
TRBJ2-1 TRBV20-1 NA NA CSAPRGAERNNEQFF TGCAGTGCCCCCCGGGGAGCGGAGCGGAACAATGAGCAGTTCTTC
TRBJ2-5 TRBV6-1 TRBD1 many CASSKGTGKGQETQYF TGTGCCAGCAGCAAAGGGACAGGGAAAGGCCAAGAGACCCAGTACTTC
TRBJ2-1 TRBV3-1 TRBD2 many CASSRPSGGAFGEQFF TGTGCCAGCAGCCGTCCTAGCGGGGGGGCCTTTGGTGAGCAGTTCTTC
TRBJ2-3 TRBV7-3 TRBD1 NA CASSPSKWQGVPDTQYF TGTGCCAGCAGCCCCTCGAAGTGGCAGGGGGTACCAGATACGCAGTATTTT
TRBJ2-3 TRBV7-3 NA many CASSLGPGPTDTQYF TGTGCCAGCAGCCTCGGGCCCGGCCCCACAGATACGCAGTATTTT
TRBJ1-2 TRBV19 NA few CASTQGTQRYTF TGTGCCAGTACGCAAGGGACTCAACGCTACACCTTC
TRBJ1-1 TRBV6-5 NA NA CASSYSGRNTEAFF TGTGCCAGCAGTTACTCTGGACGGAACACTGAAGCTTTCTTT
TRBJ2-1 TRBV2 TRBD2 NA CASNPSGTYNEQFF TGTGCCAGCAACCCTAGCGGGACCTACAATGAGCAGTTCTTC
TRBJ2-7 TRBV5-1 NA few CASRVRTESYEQYF TGCGCCAGCAGGGTCCGGACGGAGTCCTACGAGCAGTACTTC
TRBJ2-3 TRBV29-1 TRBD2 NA CSVRGTSGRGTDTQYF TGCAGCGTGCGGGGTACTAGCGGGAGGGGCACAGATACGCAGTATTTT
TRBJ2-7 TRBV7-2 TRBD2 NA CASSPGLALPEQYF TGTGCCAGCAGCCCAGGACTAGCTCTTCCCGAGCAGTACTTC
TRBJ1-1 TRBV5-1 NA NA CASSATGGGPEAFF TGCGCCAGCAGCGCCACCGGGGGGGGGCCTGAAGCTTTCTTT
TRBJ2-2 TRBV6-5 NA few CASSYFGQINTGELFF TGTGCCAGCAGTTATTTCGGACAGATCAACACCGGGGAGCTGTTTTTT
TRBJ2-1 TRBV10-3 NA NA CAISESGRVDYNEQFF TGTGCCATCAGTGAGTCGGGGCGGGTCGACTACAATGAGCAGTTCTTC
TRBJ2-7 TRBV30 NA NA CAWSAGGRDLSYEQYF TGTGCCTGGAGTGCCGGGGGCCGGGATCTTTCCTACGAGCAGTACTTC
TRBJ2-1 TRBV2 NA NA CASGTSSNEQFF TGTGCCAGCGGTACGTCCTCCAATGAGCAGTTCTTC
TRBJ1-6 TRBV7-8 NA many CASSAGTGPGTLHF TGTGCCAGCAGCGCCGGGACGGGCCCTGGAACCCTCCACTTT
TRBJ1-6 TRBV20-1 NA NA CSAPREVGKNSPLHF TGCAGTGCCCCAAGGGAGGTCGGGAAGAATTCACCCCTCCACTTT
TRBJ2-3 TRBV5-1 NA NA CASAVEGGATGTQYF TGCGCCAGCGCCGTCGAGGGGGGGGCCACAGGTACGCAGTATTTT
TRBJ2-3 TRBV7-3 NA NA CASSESTGTDTQYF TGTGCCAGCAGCGAGTCGACGGGGACAGATACGCAGTATTTT
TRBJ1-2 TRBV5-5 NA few CASSLDVGGGSYGYTF TGTGCCAGCAGCTTGGACGTGGGGGGGGGTTCGTATGGCTACACCTTC
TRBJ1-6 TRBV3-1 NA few CASSQAGATVNSPLHF TGTGCCAGCAGCCAGGCCGGGGCAACGGTTAATTCACCCCTCCACTTT
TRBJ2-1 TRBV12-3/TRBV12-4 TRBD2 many CASSFRTSGRSYNEQFF TGTGCCAGCAGTTTCCGGACTAGCGGGCGCTCCTACAATGAGCAGTTCTTC
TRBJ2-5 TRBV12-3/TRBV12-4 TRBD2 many CASIAGARPQETQYF TGTGCCAGCATAGCGGGGGCCAGACCTCAAGAGACCCAGTACTTC
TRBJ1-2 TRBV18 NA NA CASSPPSEGNYGYTF TGTGCCAGCTCACCACCTAGTGAGGGGAACTATGGCTACACCTTC
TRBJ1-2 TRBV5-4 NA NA CASSPEAYNYGYTF TGTGCCAGCAGCCCGGAGGCCTATAACTATGGCTACACCTTC
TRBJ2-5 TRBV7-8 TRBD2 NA CASSLTSSGSIFSETQYF TGTGCCAGCAGCTTAACTTCTAGCGGGAGTATATTTTCGGAGACCCAGTACTTC
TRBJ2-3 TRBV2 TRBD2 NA CASTPRLAWDTQYF TGTGCCAGCACCCCCCGACTAGCATGGGATACGCAGTATTTT
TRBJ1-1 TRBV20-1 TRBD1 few CSAPDRWTEAFF TGCAGTGCCCCGGACAGGTGGACTGAAGCTTTCTTT
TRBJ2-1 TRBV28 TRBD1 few CASSLWSGQGMGQFF TGTGCCAGCAGTTTATGGTCGGGACAGGGTATGGGGCAGTTCTTC
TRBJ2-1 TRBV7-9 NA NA CASSLYAGDGDNEQFF TGTGCCAGCAGCTTATATGCTGGGGACGGGGACAATGAGCAGTTCTTC
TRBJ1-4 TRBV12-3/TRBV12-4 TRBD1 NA CASSSGTGFEKLFF TGTGCCAGCAGTTCCGGGACAGGATTTGAAAAACTGTTTTTT
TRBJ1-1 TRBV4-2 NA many CASSQAGSSRGNTEAFF TGTGCCAGCAGCCAGGCCGGTAGTAGTAGGGGGAACACTGAAGCTTTCTTT
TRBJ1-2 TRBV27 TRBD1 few CASSLKGTVYGYTF TGTGCCAGCAGTTTAAAGGGGACAGTCTATGGCTACACCTTC
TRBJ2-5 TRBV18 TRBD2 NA CASSPRRGDQETQYF TGTGCCAGCTCACCACGGCGGGGGGACCAAGAGACCCAGTACTTC
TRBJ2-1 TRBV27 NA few CASSLFSSYNEQFF TGTGCCAGCAGTTTATTTAGCTCCTACAATGAGCAGTTCTTC
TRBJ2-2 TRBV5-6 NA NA CASSLAPRNTGELFF TGTGCCAGCAGCTTGGCTCCCAGAAACACCGGGGAGCTGTTTTTT
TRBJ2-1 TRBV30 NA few CAWSDVGKYSKNEQFF TGTGCCTGGAGCGACGTCGGCAAGTACAGTAAGAATGAGCAGTTCTTC
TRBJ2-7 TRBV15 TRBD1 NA CATSTAGRQGGDPYEQYF TGTGCCACCAGCACCGCAGGGCGACAGGGGGGGGACCCGTACGAGCAGTACTTC
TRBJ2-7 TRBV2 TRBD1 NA CASRPRDRGSSYEQYF TGTGCCAGCAGGCCCCGGGACAGGGGTAGCTCCTACGAGCAGTACTTC
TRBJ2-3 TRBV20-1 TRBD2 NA CTAGGALADTQYF TGCACCGCGGGGGGGGCCCTCGCAGATACGCAGTATTTT
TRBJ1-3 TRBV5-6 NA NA CASSQYGQTGNTIYF TGTGCCAGCAGCCAATATGGCCAGACAGGAAACACCATATATTTT
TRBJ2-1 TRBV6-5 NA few CASSYSISGVREQFF TGTGCCAGCAGTTACTCGATATCTGGGGTGCGTGAGCAGTTCTTC
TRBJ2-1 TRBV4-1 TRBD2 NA CASSQAMTVLAGSNEQFF TGCGCCAGCAGCCAAGCTATGACGGTTCTAGCGGGAAGCAATGAGCAGTTCTTC
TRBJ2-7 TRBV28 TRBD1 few CASMNGQGVREQYF TGTGCCAGCATGAACGGACAGGGGGTAAGGGAGCAGTACTTC
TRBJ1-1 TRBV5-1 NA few CASSTGTPNTEAFF TGCGCCAGCAGTACCGGAACTCCGAACACTGAAGCTTTCTTT
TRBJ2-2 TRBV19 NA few CASRQGGAGELFF TGTGCCAGCCGACAGGGAGGGGCCGGGGAGCTGTTTTTT
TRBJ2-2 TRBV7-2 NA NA CASSFTRGTGELFF TGTGCCAGCAGTTTTACCAGGGGCACCGGGGAGCTGTTTTTT
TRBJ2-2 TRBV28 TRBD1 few CASSPPGTGAGELFF TGTGCCAGCAGCCCACCAGGGACAGGGGCCGGGGAGCTGTTTTTT
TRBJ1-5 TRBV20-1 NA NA CSARDARVYSNQPQHF TGCAGTGCTAGAGATGCCAGGGTTTATAGCAATCAGCCCCAGCATTTT
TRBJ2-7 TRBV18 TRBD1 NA CASSPGTGGPLGGEQYF TGTGCCAGCTCACCTGGGACAGGGGGCCCCCTTGGGGGCGAGCAGTACTTC
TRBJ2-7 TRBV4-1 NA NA CASSQEEDIYEQYF TGCGCCAGCAGCCAAGAAGAGGACATCTACGAGCAGTACTTC
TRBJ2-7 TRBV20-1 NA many CSAKVGTVLSYEQYF TGCAGTGCGAAAGTCGGGACCGTCCTCTCCTACGAGCAGTACTTC
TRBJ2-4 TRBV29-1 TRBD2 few CSVNRAGDIGKNIQYF TGCAGCGTTAATAGGGCGGGAGATATCGGCAAAAACATTCAGTACTTC
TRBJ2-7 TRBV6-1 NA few CASQPLAGVAEQYF TGTGCCAGCCAGCCACTGGCTGGGGTTGCCGAGCAGTACTTC